These 4 T cell receptor beta chains were all obtained from the same sample, sequenced in a study of identical twins. A single record per CDR3 protein comes from TCRdb applying MiXCR to the 5' RACE reads. The sample yields 350,000 to 400,000 distinct CDR3 sequences, about 10% seen once. The sequencing input was naive T cells sorted from blood. Receptors originate from a woman aged 45 to 65 in good health.

The chain employs TRBV24-1 and TRBJ2-3; 9 positions agree with TRBD2. CDR1 KGHDR and CDR2 SFDVKD come from the germline V gene. This CDR3 region has 15 residues. V was pared by 7 bases and J by 2 bases, with 6 bases of the junction left unmatched. The CDR3 DNA reads as TGTGCCACCAGAGCGGGAGGAGCAAACACAGATACGCAGTATTTT. Protein sequence: CATRAGGANTDTQYF.

Concerning this clonotype itself: The junction does not match germline at one end; this may be a read error. V gene TRBV2 combines with J gene TRBJ2-1; D call uncertain. Germline assignment: CDR1 SNHLY and CDR2 FYNNEI. The CDR3 extends over 15 amino acids. The CDR3, as DNA: TGTGCCAGCAGTACTAACCGAGGCTCCTACAATGAGCAGCTCTTC. The encoded protein is CASSTNRGSYNEQLF.

V and J are TRBV20-1 and TRBJ2-2, with D hard to call. Deletions cut 3 bases from V and 0 bases from J, with 14 bases between. The germline V gene has CDR1 DFQATT and CDR2 SNEGSKA (reference sequence). CDR3 size: 16 residues. In DNA, the CDR3 is TGCAGTGCTAGCCTTACGAGGTCCCCGAACACCGGGGAGCTGTTTTTT. Translating it yields CSASLTRSPNTGELFF.

The sample holds a few counts of this clonotype. This rearrangement joins TRBV14 to TRBJ2-1; no clear D. This CDR3 is built from 15 residues. Trimming shortened V by 0 bases and J by 15 bases, and 21 bases separated the two germline ends. The V gene's germline CDR1 is SGHDN and CDR2 FVKESK. CDR3 region: CASSQESLRASLAFF. The CDR3 DNA reads TGTGCCAGCAGCCAAGAGTCCCTCCGTGCTAGTCTTGCGTTCTTC.